The rows below give T cell receptor beta chains drawn from one sample of a study of T cell responses to AZD1222 COVID-19 vaccine. Repertoires were generated with immunoSEQ multiplex PCR, while TCRdb's copy carries only in-frame clones and drops some. The data hold approximately 200,000 clones, with about nine tenths observed a single time. The sequenced sample was peripheral blood, obtained on day 0 of MenACWY control vaccination. These receptors came from an adult in good health. Both conserved end residues are part of each CDR3. Fields, in order: CDR3 protein, CDR3 DNA, CDR3 length, clone size, J gene, D gene, V gene. D genes are given only for firm matches. Expanded clones get a size class; other rows say once, few or many, or leave the size out.

CDR3aa: CASSLGQGVVGEKLFF
CDR3nt: TGCGCCAGCAGCTTGGGGCAGGGGGTAGTAGGTGAAAAACTGTTTTTT
len: 16
abundance: few
j_gene: TRBJ1-4
d_gene: TRBD1
v_gene: TRBV5-1

CDR3aa: CATSRETGSMYEQYF
CDR3nt: TGTGCCACCAGCAGAGAGACAGGCAGTATGTACGAGCAGTACTTC
len: 15
abundance: -
j_gene: TRBJ2-7
d_gene: -
v_gene: TRBV15

CDR3aa: CASSQELGSYYGYTF
CDR3nt: TGTGCCAGCAGCCAAGAACTAGGCAGCTACTATGGCTACACCTTC
len: 15
abundance: -
j_gene: TRBJ1-2
d_gene: -
v_gene: TRBV14

CDR3aa: CASSHKLDTGELFF
CDR3nt: TGTGCCAGCAGTCACAAATTAGACACCGGGGAGCTGTTTTTT
len: 14
abundance: -
j_gene: TRBJ2-2
d_gene: -
v_gene: TRBV27

CDR3aa: CASSLAGGSNQPQHF
CDR3nt: TGTGCCAGCAGTCTAGCGGGGGGCAGCAATCAGCCCCAGCATTTT
len: 15
abundance: -
j_gene: TRBJ1-5
d_gene: -
v_gene: TRBV7-2

CDR3aa: CASSLDSRLYNEQFF
CDR3nt: TGTGCCAGCAGCTTAGATAGTCGACTCTACAATGAGCAGTTCTTC
len: 15
abundance: few
j_gene: TRBJ2-1
d_gene: -
v_gene: TRBV7-3

CDR3aa: CASSLTTSSYNEQFF
CDR3nt: TGCGCCAGCAGCTTGACGACCAGCTCCTACAATGAGCAGTTCTTC
len: 15
abundance: -
j_gene: TRBJ2-1
d_gene: -
v_gene: TRBV5-1

CDR3aa: CASSLGAKTGGPPHEQFF
CDR3nt: TGTGCCAGCAGCTTGGGTGCGAAAACGGGGGGGCCCCCCCATGAGCAGTTCTTC
len: 18
abundance: -
j_gene: TRBJ2-1
d_gene: TRBD2
v_gene: TRBV5-4

CDR3aa: CASKGGPDEKLFF
CDR3nt: TGCGCCAGTAAGGGGGGTCCGGATGAAAAACTGTTTTTT
len: 13
abundance: -
j_gene: TRBJ1-4
d_gene: -
v_gene: TRBV5-1

CDR3aa: CASSKAWRGHVEAFF
CDR3nt: TGTGCCAGCAGCAAAGCCTGGAGGGGGCACGTAGAAGCTTTCTTT
len: 15
abundance: -
j_gene: TRBJ1-1
d_gene: -
v_gene: TRBV21-1

CDR3aa: CASSAGGTVDEQFF
CDR3nt: TGTGCCAGCAGTGCGGGAGGGACGGTCGATGAGCAGTTCTTC
len: 14
abundance: -
j_gene: TRBJ2-1
d_gene: TRBD2
v_gene: TRBV2

CDR3aa: CASSIGTDNTYEQYF
CDR3nt: TGCGCCAGCAGCATAGGGACGGATAATACCTACGAGCAGTACTTC
len: 15
abundance: -
j_gene: TRBJ2-7
d_gene: -
v_gene: TRBV5-1

CDR3aa: CASSQGPYEQYF
CDR3nt: TGTGCCAGCAGCCAAGGTCCCTACGAGCAGTACTTC
len: 12
abundance: -
j_gene: TRBJ2-7
d_gene: -
v_gene: TRBV3-1/TRBV3-2

CDR3aa: CASSLEGPGQGGYGYTF
CDR3nt: TGTGCCAGCAGCTTGGAAGGCCCTGGTCAGGGAGGCTATGGCTACACCTTC
len: 17
abundance: -
j_gene: TRBJ1-2
d_gene: -
v_gene: TRBV5-6

CDR3aa: CASSLDRNQGEQYF
CDR3nt: TGTGCCAGCAGCTTAGACAGGAATCAGGGCGAGCAGTACTTC
len: 14
abundance: few
j_gene: TRBJ2-7
d_gene: -
v_gene: TRBV7-8

CDR3aa: CAWSFTGGAGQPQHF
CDR3nt: TGTGCCTGGAGTTTCACAGGGGGCGCGGGGCAGCCCCAGCATTTT
len: 15
abundance: few
j_gene: TRBJ1-5
d_gene: TRBD1
v_gene: TRBV30

CDR3aa: CASSSTGGARTEAFF
CDR3nt: TGCGCCAGCAGCTCAACAGGGGGCGCGAGGACTGAAGCTTTCTTT
len: 15
abundance: -
j_gene: TRBJ1-1
d_gene: TRBD1
v_gene: TRBV5-1

CDR3aa: CASSQDFLAGGQETQYF
CDR3nt: TGCGCCAGCAGCCAAGATTTTCTAGCGGGGGGCCAAGAGACCCAGTACTTC
len: 17
abundance: once
j_gene: TRBJ2-5
d_gene: TRBD2
v_gene: TRBV4-3

CDR3aa: CASNLIGGVEAFF
CDR3nt: TGTGCCAGCAATCTTATTGGGGGTGTTGAAGCTTTCTTT
len: 13
abundance: -
j_gene: TRBJ1-1
d_gene: -
v_gene: TRBV2

CDR3aa: CASSFGAGTEAFF
CDR3nt: TGCGCCAGCAGCTTCGGGGCTGGGACTGAAGCTTTCTTT
len: 13
abundance: few
j_gene: TRBJ1-1
d_gene: -
v_gene: TRBV5-1

CDR3aa: CASSGTGTGGGSPLHF
CDR3nt: TGTGCCAGCAGCGGCACCGGGACAGGGGGCGGTTCACCCCTCCACTTT
len: 16
abundance: -
j_gene: TRBJ1-6
d_gene: TRBD1
v_gene: TRBV7-8

CDR3aa: CASSVAAASTDTQYF
CDR3nt: TGCGCCAGCAGCGTGGCGGCAGCTAGCACAGATACGCAGTATTTT
len: 15
abundance: -
j_gene: TRBJ2-3
d_gene: -
v_gene: TRBV5-1

CDR3aa: CTSSRVEWLAPVF
CDR3nt: TGCACCAGCAGCCGGGTAGAGTGGCTAGCGCCGGTCTTC
len: 13
abundance: -
j_gene: TRBJ2-1
d_gene: -
v_gene: TRBV1

CDR3aa: CASSLGGQPYEQYF
CDR3nt: TGTGCCAGCAGCCTGGGCGGACAGCCCTACGAGCAGTACTTC
len: 14
abundance: -
j_gene: TRBJ2-7
d_gene: -
v_gene: TRBV7-9

CDR3aa: CASSTRQGEAIDGYTF
CDR3nt: TGTGCCAGCAGTACACGACAGGGGGAAGCGATCGATGGCTACACCTTC
len: 16
abundance: many
j_gene: TRBJ1-2
d_gene: TRBD1
v_gene: TRBV28

CDR3aa: CASSLTGESTGELFF
CDR3nt: TGCGCCAGCAGCTTGACAGGGGAATCAACCGGGGAGCTGTTTTTT
len: 15
abundance: -
j_gene: TRBJ2-2
d_gene: TRBD1
v_gene: TRBV5-1

CDR3aa: CASSDRASYGYTF
CDR3nt: TGTGCCAGCTCAGACAGGGCATCCTATGGCTACACCTTC
len: 13
abundance: -
j_gene: TRBJ1-2
d_gene: TRBD1
v_gene: TRBV12-3/TRBV12-4

CDR3aa: CASSEGGSGANVLTF
CDR3nt: TGTGCCAGCAGTGAAGGAGGTTCCGGGGCCAACGTCCTGACTTTC
len: 15
abundance: once
j_gene: TRBJ2-6
d_gene: -
v_gene: TRBV6-1

CDR3aa: CASSVDSGFSSGNTIYF
CDR3nt: TGTGCCAGCAGCGTAGATAGCGGGTTTAGCTCTGGAAACACCATATATTTT
len: 17
abundance: -
j_gene: TRBJ1-3
d_gene: -
v_gene: TRBV9

CDR3aa: CASSLEDRGGNIQYF
CDR3nt: TGTGCCAGCAGCTTAGAGGACAGGGGTGGAAACATTCAGTACTTC
len: 15
abundance: -
j_gene: TRBJ2-4
d_gene: TRBD1
v_gene: TRBV11-1

CDR3aa: CASSLAGANTDTQYF
CDR3nt: TGTGCCAGCAGCTTAGCTGGCGCGAACACAGATACGCAGTATTTT
len: 15
abundance: -
j_gene: TRBJ2-3
d_gene: -
v_gene: TRBV11-2

CDR3aa: CASSTYTGEGVKLFF
CDR3nt: TGTGCCAGCAGCACCTACACAGGCGAGGGGGTAAAACTGTTTTTT
len: 15
abundance: few
j_gene: TRBJ1-4
d_gene: -
v_gene: TRBV5-4

CDR3aa: CASSGRGDEQFF
CDR3nt: TGTGCCAGCAGTGGAAGGGGGGATGAGCAGTTCTTC
len: 12
abundance: -
j_gene: TRBJ2-1
d_gene: -
v_gene: TRBV3-1/TRBV3-2

CDR3aa: CATSRGQGLDTQYF
CDR3nt: TGTGCCACCAGCAGAGGACAGGGGCTGGATACGCAGTATTTT
len: 14
abundance: -
j_gene: TRBJ2-3
d_gene: TRBD1
v_gene: TRBV15

CDR3aa: CASSFLQGGYGYTF
CDR3nt: TGTGCCAGCAGTTTCCTACAGGGAGGCTATGGCTACACCTTC
len: 14
abundance: -
j_gene: TRBJ1-2
d_gene: -
v_gene: TRBV28

CDR3aa: CASSLHGGGSTDTQYF
CDR3nt: TGTGCCAGCAGCCTCCACGGGGGCGGGAGCACAGATACGCAGTATTTT
len: 16
abundance: -
j_gene: TRBJ2-3
d_gene: -
v_gene: TRBV14

CDR3aa: CASSVENPRGTGELFF
CDR3nt: TGTGCCAGCAGCGTGGAGAACCCAAGAGGTACCGGGGAGCTGTTTTTT
len: 16
abundance: -
j_gene: TRBJ2-2
d_gene: -
v_gene: TRBV9

CDR3aa: CASSPTGGGGAEAFF
CDR3nt: TGTGCCAGCAGCCCTACAGGGGGCGGGGGCGCTGAAGCTTTCTTT
len: 15
abundance: -
j_gene: TRBJ1-1
d_gene: TRBD1
v_gene: TRBV7-9

CDR3aa: CASSYSADSGNTIYF
CDR3nt: TGTGCCAGCAGTTACTCTGCCGACTCTGGAAACACCATATATTTT
len: 15
abundance: few
j_gene: TRBJ1-3
d_gene: -
v_gene: TRBV6-5

CDR3aa: CASSLAVQTYEQYF
CDR3nt: TGTGCCAGCAGCTTAGCCGTCCAGACCTACGAGCAGTACTTC
len: 14
abundance: -
j_gene: TRBJ2-7
d_gene: -
v_gene: TRBV7-8

CDR3aa: CASSSPRTATNEKLFF
CDR3nt: TGTGCCAGCAGTTCCCCCCGGACAGCAACTAATGAAAAACTGTTTTTT
len: 16
abundance: -
j_gene: TRBJ1-4
d_gene: -
v_gene: TRBV28

CDR3aa: CSARPGTEAFF
CDR3nt: TGCAGTGCTAGGCCGGGGACTGAAGCTTTCTTT
len: 11
abundance: -
j_gene: TRBJ1-1
d_gene: -
v_gene: TRBV20-1

CDR3aa: CASSETGGFGELFF
CDR3nt: TGTGCCAGCAGCGAGACAGGGGGCTTCGGGGAGCTGTTTTTT
len: 14
abundance: -
j_gene: TRBJ2-2
d_gene: TRBD1
v_gene: TRBV9

CDR3aa: CASSLRQGLRNNEQFF
CDR3nt: TGTGCCAGCTCACTCCGACAGGGGTTGAGGAACAATGAGCAGTTCTTC
len: 16
abundance: few
j_gene: TRBJ2-1
d_gene: TRBD1
v_gene: TRBV18

CDR3aa: CASSFLRTGNQPQHF
CDR3nt: TGTGCCAGCAGTTTTCTAAGGACAGGGAATCAGCCCCAGCATTTT
len: 15
abundance: once
j_gene: TRBJ1-5
d_gene: TRBD1
v_gene: TRBV28

CDR3aa: CASSRPSQREGPPYEQYF
CDR3nt: TGTGCCAGCTCACGCCCGTCTCAGCGGGAGGGTCCTCCCTACGAGCAGTACTTC
len: 18
abundance: -
j_gene: TRBJ2-7
d_gene: TRBD2
v_gene: TRBV18

CDR3aa: CASKEGNQPQHF
CDR3nt: TGTGCCAGCAAGGAGGGCAATCAGCCCCAGCATTTT
len: 12
abundance: -
j_gene: TRBJ1-5
d_gene: -
v_gene: TRBV27

CDR3aa: CASSFGYEQYF
CDR3nt: TGTGCCAGCAGTTTTGGGTACGAGCAGTACTTC
len: 11
abundance: -
j_gene: TRBJ2-7
d_gene: -
v_gene: TRBV28

CDR3aa: CASSYTGPFIGYTF
CDR3nt: TGTGCCAGCAGTTACACAGGACCCTTTATCGGCTACACCTTC
len: 14
abundance: once
j_gene: TRBJ1-2
d_gene: -
v_gene: TRBV6-2/TRBV6-3

CDR3aa: CASSPGLAGGQETQYF
CDR3nt: TGTGCCAGCAGCCCTGGACTAGCGGGGGGACAAGAGACCCAGTACTTC
len: 16
abundance: once
j_gene: TRBJ2-5
d_gene: TRBD2
v_gene: TRBV5-8

CDR3aa: CASSIGTGSMEQYF
CDR3nt: TGTGCCAGCAGCATTGGGACAGGGTCCATGGAGCAGTACTTC
len: 14
abundance: -
j_gene: TRBJ2-7
d_gene: TRBD1
v_gene: TRBV9

CDR3aa: CASSRRGQSNTEAFF
CDR3nt: TGTGCCAGCAGTCGACGGGGACAGTCTAACACTGAAGCTTTCTTT
len: 15
abundance: -
j_gene: TRBJ1-1
d_gene: TRBD1
v_gene: TRBV6-5

CDR3aa: CASSWEHSTGELFF
CDR3nt: TGCGCCAGCAGTTGGGAACACAGCACCGGGGAGCTGTTTTTT
len: 14
abundance: few
j_gene: TRBJ2-2
d_gene: -
v_gene: TRBV5-1

CDR3aa: CSVGGQGQNQPQHF
CDR3nt: TGCAGCGTTGGGGGACAGGGCCAAAATCAGCCCCAGCATTTT
len: 14
abundance: -
j_gene: TRBJ1-5
d_gene: TRBD1
v_gene: TRBV29-1

CDR3aa: CASSLFAGQNTEAFF
CDR3nt: TGTGCCAGCAGTTTATTTGCGGGGCAGAACACTGAAGCTTTCTTT
len: 15
abundance: -
j_gene: TRBJ1-1
d_gene: -
v_gene: TRBV28

CDR3aa: CASSYGVGGLRTEAFF
CDR3nt: TGTGCCAGCAGTTACGGGGTAGGGGGTTTGCGCACTGAAGCTTTCTTT
len: 16
abundance: -
j_gene: TRBJ1-1
d_gene: -
v_gene: TRBV6-5

CDR3aa: CASSYDEGVLGYTF
CDR3nt: TGTGCCAGCAGTTACGACGAGGGGGTTCTGGGCTACACCTTC
len: 14
abundance: -
j_gene: TRBJ1-2
d_gene: -
v_gene: TRBV28

CDR3aa: CASSIGPLPGDTQYF
CDR3nt: TGTGCCAGCAGCATCGGTCCACTGCCAGGCGATACGCAGTATTTT
len: 15
abundance: few
j_gene: TRBJ2-3
d_gene: -
v_gene: TRBV6-5

CDR3aa: CAPDKLLRGYSNQPQHF
CDR3nt: TGTGCCCCCGATAAGCTATTGAGAGGTTATAGCAATCAGCCCCAGCATTTT
len: 17
abundance: -
j_gene: TRBJ1-5
d_gene: -
v_gene: TRBV15

CDR3aa: CASREPGTSYEQYF
CDR3nt: TGTGCCAGCAGGGAACCCGGGACTAGCTACGAGCAGTACTTC
len: 14
abundance: -
j_gene: TRBJ2-7
d_gene: TRBD2
v_gene: TRBV2